This is a list of T cell receptor beta chains from one sample in a study of CD8+CD57+ T cells in acquired aplastic anemia. TCRdb used MiXCR to reprocess the reads, holding one entry per CDR3 protein. This table holds roughly 200,000 distinct CDR3 sequences, about 60% found once. Sequences were obtained from sorted CD4+, CD8+, or CD8+CD57+ T cells (not recorded which) from PBMCs. The receptors were gathered from a human donor with aplastic anemia. The CDR3 runs from the conserved cysteine through the conserved F or W. The order of the fields is J gene, clone size, D gene, V gene, CDR3 protein, CDR3 DNA. D genes are given only for firm matches. Rows may omit the clone size; those that give it use once, few, many or a size class.

TRBJ1-1 - - TRBV7-2 CASSLDGGTEAFF TGTGCTAGCAGCTTAGACGGGGGGACTGAAGCTTTCTTT
TRBJ2-7 - - TRBV19 CASSIQGHYSYEQYF TGTGCCAGTAGTATCCAAGGACACTACTCCTACGAGCAGTACTTC
TRBJ2-7 few - TRBV29-1 CSVEDTQASYEQYF TGCAGCGTTGAAGATACACAGGCCTCCTACGAGCAGTACTTC
TRBJ1-5 many - TRBV19 CASSRTVSNQPQHF TGTGCCAGTAGTAGGACGGTTAGCAATCAGCCCCAGCATTTT
TRBJ1-2 - - TRBV10-1 CASKRGACGYTF TGCGCCAGCAAACGGGGCGCCTGTGGCTACACCTTC
TRBJ2-5 - - TRBV7-8 CASSLVAVQETQYF TGTGCCAGCAGCTTAGTAGCAGTTCAAGAGACCCAGTACTTC
TRBJ2-7 few TRBD1 TRBV29-1 CSVLMADRSIFYEQYF TGCAGCGTTTTAATGGCGGACAGGTCAATATTCTACGAGCAGTACTTC
TRBJ2-7 many - TRBV11-2 CASSRVLEQYF TGTGCCAGCAGCCGGGTTTTGGAGCAGTACTTC
TRBJ2-1 - TRBD1 TRBV7-9 CASSGTGSYNEQFF TGTGCCAGCAGCGGGACAGGCTCCTACAATGAGCAGTTCTTC
TRBJ2-3 - - TRBV2 CASRESHGTDTQYF TGTGCCAGCAGGGAGAGTCACGGCACAGATACGCAGTATTTT
TRBJ2-7 many - TRBV7-6 CASSFTGDPGASSYEQYF TGTGCCAGCAGCTTCACGGGAGATCCGGGGGCCAGCTCCTACGAGCAGTACTTC
TRBJ1-1 - - TRBV19 CASSMGAIVEAFF TGTGCCAGTAGTATGGGAGCCATCGTCGAAGCTTTCTTT
TRBJ2-3 few - TRBV27 CASSFGGPDTQYF TGTGCCAGCAGTTTCGGGGGCCCGGATACGCAGTATTTT
TRBJ1-2 few TRBD1 TRBV24-1 CATSDPHGTVDYTF TGTGCCACCAGTGACCCTCACGGGACAGTGGACTACACCTTC
TRBJ2-7 few TRBD2 TRBV4-2 CASSLSGGRVTYEQYF TGTGCCAGCAGCTTATCAGGCGGGAGGGTCACCTACGAGCAGTACTTC
TRBJ1-6 - TRBD1 TRBV9 CASSVVPDRDRSPLHF TGTGCCAGCAGCGTAGTCCCAGACAGGGATCGTTCACCCCTCCACTTT
TRBJ2-2 - - TRBV7-2 CASSHPGSTGELFF TGCGCCAGCAGCCATCCCGGGAGCACCGGGGAGCTGTTTTTT
TRBJ1-2 once - TRBV29-1 CSVGAEEDYGYTF TGCAGCGTTGGGGCTGAAGAGGACTATGGCTACACCTTC
TRBJ2-2 - - TRBV12-5 CASGLVMGNTGELFF TGTGCTAGTGGTTTGGTCATGGGGAACACCGGGGAGCTGTTTTTT
TRBJ2-7 - - TRBV7-8 CASTPTHGGEQYF TGTGCCAGCACCCCCACCCACGGGGGCGAGCAGTACTTC
TRBJ2-5 - TRBD1 TRBV20-1 CSASMTGAGYF TGCAGTGCTAGCATGACAGGGGCCGGGTACTTC
TRBJ1-1 - TRBD1 TRBV2 CASSEQGAPNTEAFF TGTGCCAGCAGTGAGCAGGGGGCCCCGAACACTGAAGCTTTCTTT
TRBJ1-2 - - TRBV20-1 CSAREYPDYGYTF TGCAGTGCTAGGGAATACCCGGACTATGGCTACACCTTC
TRBJ1-1 many - TRBV19 CASSHGRDTEAFF TGTGCCAGTAGTCATGGAAGGGACACTGAAGCTTTCTTT
TRBJ1-1 many TRBD1 TRBV15 CATSRSRQGGRTEAFF TGTGCCACCAGCAGATCCCGACAGGGTGGTCGCACTGAAGCTTTCTTT
TRBJ1-4 - - TRBV10-3 CAISDGQKLFF TGTGCCATCAGTGACGGACAAAAACTGTTTTTT
TRBJ1-1 - TRBD1 TRBV24-1 CATTRGTGEALF TGTGCCACCACCCGGGGGACAGGGGAAGCTCTCTTT
TRBJ1-5 - - TRBV27 CASSFGRNNQPQHF TGTGCCAGCAGTTTCGGACGGAACAATCAGCCCCAGCATTTT
TRBJ2-5 - - TRBV6-9 CASSTRGTQYF TGTGCCAGCAGCACTAGAGGGACCCAGTACTTC
TRBJ1-5 - - TRBV7-9 CASSRWSNQPQHF TGTGCCAGCAGCCGTTGGTCCAATCAGCCCCAGCATTTT
TRBJ1-4 many - TRBV7-9 CASSLSTVVEEKLFF TGTGCCAGCAGCTTATCGACAGTGGTGGAGGAAAAACTGTTTTTT
TRBJ2-7 - TRBD1 TRBV2 CAIGTGEDYEQYF TGTGCCATCGGGACAGGGGAAGACTACGAGCAGTACTTC
TRBJ2-7 - - TRBV24-1 CATSTSLRGSEQYF TGTGCCACCAGTACTTCTTTAAGGGGGAGTGAGCAGTACTTC
TRBJ2-1 - TRBD2 TRBV19 CASSMGLADSSYNEQFF TGTGCCAGTAGTATGGGACTAGCGGATAGCTCCTACAATGAGCAGTTCTTC
TRBJ1-2 - - TRBV4-3 CASSQVFPPGPIPYGYTF TGCGCCAGCAGCCAAGTTTTCCCTCCGGGCCCCATCCCCTATGGCTACACCTTC
TRBJ2-5 few TRBD2 TRBV7-8 CASSLALTSRETQYF TGTGCCAGCAGCTTAGCCCTGACTAGCAGAGAGACCCAGTACTTC
TRBJ2-3 few - TRBV7-8 CASSSALTQYF TGTGCCAGCAGCTCCGCGTTGACGCAGTATTTT
TRBJ2-7 many TRBD2 TRBV11-1 CASSLVRGGGDEQYF TGTGCCAGCAGCTTAGTTCGCGGGGGAGGGGACGAGCAGTACTTC
TRBJ2-3 - - TRBV7-2 CASSLLGGGTDTQYF TGTGCCAGCAGCTTATTGGGCGGAGGCACAGATACGCAGTATTTT
TRBJ1-6 few TRBD1 TRBV10-3 CATGTGGSPLHF TGTGCCACCGGGACAGGAGGTTCACCCCTCCACTTT
TRBJ2-1 - TRBD2 TRBV14 CASSPLAGAREQFF TGTGCCAGCAGCCCATTAGCGGGAGCGCGTGAGCAGTTCTTC
TRBJ1-5 - - TRBV4-3 CASSQDEYNQPQHF TGCGCCAGCAGCCAAGATGAGTACAATCAGCCCCAGCATTTT
TRBJ1-4 many TRBD1 TRBV19 CASSPGAGTGNEKLFF TGTGCCAGTAGTCCCGGTGCCGGGACAGGGAATGAAAAACTGTTTTTT
TRBJ2-7 - - TRBV24-1 CATSAGTYSYEQYF TGTGCCACCAGTGCGGGAACTTATTCCTACGAGCAGTACTTC
TRBJ1-5 - - TRBV10-2 CASSNREGSNQPQHF TGCGCCAGCAGTAACAGGGAGGGTAGCAATCAGCCCCAGCATTTT
TRBJ2-7 - TRBD2 TRBV9 CASSGTSGTNEQYF TGTGCCAGCAGCGGGACTAGCGGGACCAACGAGCAGTACTTC
TRBJ2-1 - - TRBV9 CASSVASVRDNEQFF TGTGCCAGCAGCGTAGCTAGCGTTCGGGACAATGAGCAGTTCTTC
TRBJ1-1 - - TRBV29-1 CSPLARARAEGTEAFF TGCAGCCCTCTGGCCAGGGCGCGTGCGGAGGGCACTGAAGCTTTCTTT
TRBJ2-7 - - TRBV7-6 CASSPPGFSSYEQYF TGTGCCAGCAGCCCCCCAGGGTTCTCCTCCTACGAGCAGTACTTC
TRBJ1-6 - - TRBV2 CASSEKGLVYSPLHF TGTGCCAGCAGTGAAAAAGGGCTGGTGTATTCACCCCTCCACTTT